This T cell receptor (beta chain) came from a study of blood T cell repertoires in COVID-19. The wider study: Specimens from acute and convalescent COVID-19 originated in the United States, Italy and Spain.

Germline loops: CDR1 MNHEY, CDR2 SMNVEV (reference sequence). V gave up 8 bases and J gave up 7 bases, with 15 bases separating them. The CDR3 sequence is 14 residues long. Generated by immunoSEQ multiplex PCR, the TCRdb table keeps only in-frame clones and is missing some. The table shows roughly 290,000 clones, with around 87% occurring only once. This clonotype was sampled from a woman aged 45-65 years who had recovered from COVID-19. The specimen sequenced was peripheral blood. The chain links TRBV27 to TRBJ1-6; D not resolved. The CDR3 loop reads CASLPLTQNSPLHF. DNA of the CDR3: TGTGCCAGCCTTCCCTTAACCCAGAATTCACCCCTCCACTTT.